A single TCR beta chain is shown here with its context. Its antigen remains unidentified. The input lacks base qualities; no much larger clone sits a single base away. Each collaborating institution followed its own protocols to collect whole blood in K2EDTA tubes. For TCRbeta analysis, collaborators shipped samples in one of three forms: frozen whole blood, isolated PBMCs, or DNA extracted from either of those sample types. According to the germline V gene, CDR1 reads SGHAT and CDR2 reads FQNNGV. Compared with germline, V lacks 5 bases and J lacks 0 bases; bases without a gene match: 4. The CDR3 measures 16 amino acids from cysteine to phenylalanine. Here the CDR3 DNA is all that survives: 48 bases in frame from base 1. TCRbeta CDR3 regions were amplified from genomic DNA using the immunoSEQ Assay, a bias-controlled multiplex PCR. The study's processing was this. Within the assay, amplification of reference gene primers was used to estimate how many nucleated cells each sample contained. To quantify the absolute abundance of each unique TCRbeta CDR3 rearrangement, sequence reads were collapsed and filtered. For each sample, productive Simpson clonality was calculated by taking the square root of Simpson's diversity index across productive rearrangements. As stored in TCRdb, this immuneACCESS dataset retains in-frame rearrangements with V and J assigned. A fraction of the clones does not appear; measured against another copy, unresolved V genes explain less than half of the discrepancy, and the remainder lacks a known reason. Clonal size and the V and J genes are those of that table, whereas D and trimming came from the DNA. The table for this sample lists about 110,000 clones; 80% to 85% of them were counted only once. 30% to 45% of the sample is taken by the ten largest.

The sample originates from a study of blood T cell repertoires in COVID-19 (dated by TCRdb to about 2020). A note on the overall study: Samples from collaborators originated in the United States, Italy and Spain and spanned both the acute and convalescent phases of COVID-19. The material from the prospective study consisted of cDNA or gDNA derived from T cells, B-cell-depleted T cells, or PBMCs. The repertoires were made available in a free public database intended to serve as a resource for research on the immune response to SARS-CoV-2. Where available, HLA class I and class II types were obtained from metadata supplied by the sample provider rather than from assay-based typing. The samples were drawn from the first 160 participants of the ongoing ImmuneRACE study and from 950 to 1,500 subjects provided by 6 global collaborators. Subjects who had been exposed to COVID-19, were actively infected with it, or had recovered from it provided the deeply sampled blood TCRbeta repertoires that made up the dataset. The sample metadata nearly always contained a de-identified subject ID, COVID-19 status, age in years and sex.

General findings and caveats noted by the study authors: The quantity of clinical and demographic metadata differed by source and by participant and was supplied without curation.

The TCR comes from a man older than 75 with acute or convalescent COVID-19. Sequenced sample: peripheral blood. Here the chain combines TRBV11-2 and TRBJ2-1; 10 bases in the junction line up with TRBD1. The CDR3 in this case is CASSGRTGGSYNEQFF. The bases are TGTGCCAGCAGCGGCAGGACAGGGGGCTCCTACAATGAGCAGTTCTTC.